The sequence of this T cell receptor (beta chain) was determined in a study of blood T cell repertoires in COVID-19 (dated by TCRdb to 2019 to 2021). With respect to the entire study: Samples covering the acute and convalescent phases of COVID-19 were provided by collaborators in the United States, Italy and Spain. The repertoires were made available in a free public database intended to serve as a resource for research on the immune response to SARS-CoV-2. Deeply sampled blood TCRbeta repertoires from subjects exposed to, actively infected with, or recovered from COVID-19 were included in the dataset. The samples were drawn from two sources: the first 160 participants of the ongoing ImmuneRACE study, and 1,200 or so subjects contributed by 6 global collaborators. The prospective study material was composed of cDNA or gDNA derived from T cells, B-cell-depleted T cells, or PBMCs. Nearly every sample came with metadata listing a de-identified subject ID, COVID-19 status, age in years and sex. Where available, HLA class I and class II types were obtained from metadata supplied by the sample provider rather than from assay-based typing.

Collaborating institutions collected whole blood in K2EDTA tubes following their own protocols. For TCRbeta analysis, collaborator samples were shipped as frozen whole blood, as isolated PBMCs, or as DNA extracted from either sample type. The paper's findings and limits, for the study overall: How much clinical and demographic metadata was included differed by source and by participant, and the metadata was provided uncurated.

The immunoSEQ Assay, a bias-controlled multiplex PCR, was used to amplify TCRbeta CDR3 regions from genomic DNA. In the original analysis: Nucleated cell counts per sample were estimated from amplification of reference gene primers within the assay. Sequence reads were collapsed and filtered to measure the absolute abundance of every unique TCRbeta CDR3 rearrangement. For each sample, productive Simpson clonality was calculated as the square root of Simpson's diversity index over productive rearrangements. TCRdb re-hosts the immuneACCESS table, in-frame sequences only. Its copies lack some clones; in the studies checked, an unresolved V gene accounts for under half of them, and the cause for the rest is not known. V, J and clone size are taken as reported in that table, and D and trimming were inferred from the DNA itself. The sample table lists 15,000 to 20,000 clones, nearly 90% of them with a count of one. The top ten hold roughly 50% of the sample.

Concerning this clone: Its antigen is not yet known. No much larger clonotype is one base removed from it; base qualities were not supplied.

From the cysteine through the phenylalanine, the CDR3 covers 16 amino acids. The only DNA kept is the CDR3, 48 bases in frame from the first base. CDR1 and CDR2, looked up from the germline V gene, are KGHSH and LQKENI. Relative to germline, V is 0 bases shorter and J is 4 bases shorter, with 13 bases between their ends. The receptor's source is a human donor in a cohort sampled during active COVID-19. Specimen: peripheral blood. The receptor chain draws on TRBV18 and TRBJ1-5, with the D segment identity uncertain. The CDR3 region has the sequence CASSPPHPTTNQPQHF. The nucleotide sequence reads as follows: TGTGCCAGCTCACCACCGCACCCGACGACTAATCAGCCCCAGCATTTT.